The 10 T cell receptor beta chains presented below share a single source sample, sequenced in a study of blood T cell repertoires in COVID-19. The repertoire was sequenced with immunoSEQ multiplex PCR; TCRdb's copy has only in-frame clones and lacks some. The sample lists approximately 100,000 clones; around 90% were seen once. The material sequenced was peripheral blood. The receptor set was obtained from a woman in her fifties or sixties with acute or convalescent COVID-19.

This clone has more than one count but fewer than ten. The V and J genes are TRBV11-3 and TRBJ2-1; possibly TRBD2 for D (6 bases). Trimming stripped 4 bases from V and 9 bases from J, with 16 bases between. The CDR3 spans 14 residues. Germline loops: CDR1 SGHNT, CDR2 YENEEA. DNA of the CDR3: TGTGCCAGCAGCTCCTTGGGGGTTAGCGGTGAGCAGTTCTTC. Translated, it gives CASSSLGVSGEQFF.

This chain links TRBV10-3 with TRBJ2-1; 11 nucleotides match TRBD2. V was pared by 7 bases and J by 7 bases, with 3 bases of the junction left unmatched. The CDR3 length is 13 residues. Germline loops: CDR1 ENHRY, CDR2 SYGVKD. As DNA, the CDR3 is TGTGCCATCACCACTAGCGGGAGAAATGAGCAGTTCTTC. Translation: CAITTSGRNEQFF.

V and J are TRBV28 and TRBJ1-5, with D tentatively TRBD1 (6 bases). Germline assignment: CDR1 MDHEN and CDR2 SYDVKM. The CDR3 is made up of 16 amino acids. Trimming removed 6 bases at V and 0 bases at J, with 15 bases between. CDR3 sequence: CASSGQRGISNQPQHF. The CDR3 coding sequence is TGTGCCAGCAGCGGACAGCGGGGTATTAGCAATCAGCCCCAGCATTTT.

The genes are TRBV6-5 and TRBJ2-2; D might be TRBD1 (5 bases). CDR3 length equals 12 residues. Germline lookup yields CDR1 MNHEY and CDR2 SVGAGI. The CDR3 loop is CAGLKNTGELFF. The CDR3 DNA sequence: TGTGCGGGGCTGAAAAACACCGGGGAGCTGTTTTTT.

The chain has TRBV5-6 and TRBJ1-2; 7 bases agree with TRBD1. From germline, CDR1 is SGHDT and CDR2 YYEEEE. The CDR3 length is 14 residues. V lost 4 bases to trimming and J lost 5 bases; unmatched junction nucleotides: 8. DNA for the CDR3: TGTGCCAGCAGCGCAGGGACAGCCTCTTATGGCTACACCTTC. Translated, it gives CASSAGTASYGYTF.

The chain joins TRBV7-3 to TRBJ1-1; D perhaps matches TRBD1 (5 bases). V lost 5 bases and J 5 bases, leaving 12 bases between the germline ends. CDR3 size: 13 residues. The germline V gene has CDR1 SGHTA and CDR2 FQGTGA. CDR3 protein: CASSPRGGTEAFF. The CDR3 DNA is TGTGCCAGCAGCCCTCGGGGGGGAACTGAAGCTTTCTTT. The variable domain in full, completed from reference TRBV7-3 and TRBJ1-1, reads GAGVSQTPSNKVTEKGKYVELRCDPISGHTALYWYRQSLGQGPEFLIYFQGTGAADDSGLPNDRFFAVRPEGSVSTLKIQRTERGDSAVYLCASSPRGGTEAFFGQGTRLTVV.

V and J are TRBV6-5 and TRBJ1-4, with 11 bases fitting TRBD1. Trimming took 6 bases from V and 8 from J; bases not matched to a gene: 8. Germline assignment: CDR1 MNHEY and CDR2 SVGAGI. The CDR3 loop spans 15 amino acids. CDR3 nucleotides: TGTGCCAGCAGCCGCGGGACAGGGGGGTTCGAAAAACTGTTTTTT. Translating gives CASSRGTGGFEKLFF.

This chain connects TRBV7-9 to TRBJ2-7, with D perhaps matching TRBD2 (6 bases). CDR1 is SEHNR and CDR2 is FQNEAQ in the germline V gene (reference sequence). Between the trimmed V and J ends, which lost 5 bases and 5 bases, there was a span of 16 bases. The length of the CDR3 is 14 residues. The CDR3 region is CASSIRESVNEQYF. The CDR3 nucleotides are TGTGCCAGCAGCATACGGGAGTCGGTTAACGAGCAGTACTTC.

This chain connects TRBV28 to TRBJ2-7; possibly TRBD1 for D (5 bases). This CDR3 has 15 residues. Germline loops: CDR1 MDHEN, CDR2 SYDVKM. V lost 6 bases and J 5 bases, leaving 20 bases between the germline ends. The CDR3 loop reads CASRPTGRPPNEQYF. CDR3 DNA sequence: TGTGCCAGCAGGCCTACAGGACGGCCTCCTAACGAGCAGTACTTC.

The chain carries TRBV7-8 and TRBJ2-3, with D possibly TRBD2 on 6 matching bases. V lost 1 base to trimming and J lost 4 bases, with 9 bases between them. This CDR3 is 14 amino acids long. Germline CDR1 reads SGHVS; CDR2 reads FQNEAQ. In DNA, the CDR3 is TGTGCCAGCAGCTTAGGGGGGGTTCCAGATACGCAGTATTTT. It codes for CASSLGGVPDTQYF.